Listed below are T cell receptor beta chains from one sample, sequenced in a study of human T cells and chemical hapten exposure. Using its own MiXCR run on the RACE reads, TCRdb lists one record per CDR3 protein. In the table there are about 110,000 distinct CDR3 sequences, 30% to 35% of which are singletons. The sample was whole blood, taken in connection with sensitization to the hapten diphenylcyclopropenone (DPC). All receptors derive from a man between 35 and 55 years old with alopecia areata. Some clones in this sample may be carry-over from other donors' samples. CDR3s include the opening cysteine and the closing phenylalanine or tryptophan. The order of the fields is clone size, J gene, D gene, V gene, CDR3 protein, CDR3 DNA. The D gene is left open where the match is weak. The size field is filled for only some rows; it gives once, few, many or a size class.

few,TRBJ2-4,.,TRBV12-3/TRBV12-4,CASSRTARNIQYF,TGTGCCAGCAGTCGGACAGCCCGGAACATTCAGTACTTC
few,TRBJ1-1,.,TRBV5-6,CASSLAAGRAFF,TGTGCCAGCAGCTTGGCGGCGGGAAGGGCTTTCTTT
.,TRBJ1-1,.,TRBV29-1,CSVGGGPSIEAFF,TGCAGCGTTGGCGGGGGGCCGTCGATTGAAGCTTTCTTT
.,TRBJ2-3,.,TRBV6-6,CASSYTLWADTQYF,TGTGCCAGCAGTTACACGTTATGGGCAGATACGCAGTATTTT
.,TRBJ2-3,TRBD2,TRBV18,CASSPLGTSGTDTQYF,TGTGCCAGCTCACCACTTGGGACTAGCGGCACAGATACGCAGTATTTT
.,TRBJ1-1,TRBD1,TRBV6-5,CASSYGDRVNTEAFF,TGTGCCAGCAGTTACGGGGACAGGGTGAACACTGAAGCTTTCTTT
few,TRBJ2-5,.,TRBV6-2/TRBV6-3,CASSTRQQETQYF,TGTGCCAGCAGTACCAGACAGCAAGAGACCCAGTACTTC
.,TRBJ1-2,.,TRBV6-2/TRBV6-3,CASSLRQSDYGYTF,TGTGCCAGCAGTTTGCGCCAAAGCGACTATGGCTACACCTTC
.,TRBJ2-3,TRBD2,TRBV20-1,CSASLLTSGSRTDTQYF,TGCAGTGCTAGCCTCCTCACTAGCGGGAGTCGCACAGATACGCAGTATTTT
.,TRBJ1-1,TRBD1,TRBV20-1,CSARDWTGTGSNTEAFF,TGCAGTGCTAGAGATTGGACCGGGACAGGCTCGAACACTGAAGCTTTCTTT
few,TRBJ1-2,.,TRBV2,CASSEARGKSHYGYTF,TGTGCCAGCAGTGAAGCGCGGGGGAAATCTCACTATGGCTACACCTTC
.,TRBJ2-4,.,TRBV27,CASSLKPQGVLDGQYF,TGTGCCAGCAGTCTCAAACCACAGGGAGTACTAGACGGTCAGTACTTC
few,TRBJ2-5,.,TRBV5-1,CASSSGLQGKETQYF,TGCGCCAGCAGCTCCGGACTGCAGGGGAAAGAGACCCAGTACTTC
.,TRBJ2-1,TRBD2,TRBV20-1,CSVGGSDHSYNEQFF,TGCAGTGTGGGCGGGAGTGATCATTCCTACAATGAGCAGTTCTTC
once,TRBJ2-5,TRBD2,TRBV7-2,CASSQSLPTQAGRETQYF,TGTGCCAGCAGCCAATCACTACCCACTCAAGCGGGGCGAGAGACCCAGTACTTC
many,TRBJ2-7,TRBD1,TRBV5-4,CATNTGTGNHEQYF,TGTGCCACTAACACCGGGACAGGGAACCACGAGCAGTACTTC